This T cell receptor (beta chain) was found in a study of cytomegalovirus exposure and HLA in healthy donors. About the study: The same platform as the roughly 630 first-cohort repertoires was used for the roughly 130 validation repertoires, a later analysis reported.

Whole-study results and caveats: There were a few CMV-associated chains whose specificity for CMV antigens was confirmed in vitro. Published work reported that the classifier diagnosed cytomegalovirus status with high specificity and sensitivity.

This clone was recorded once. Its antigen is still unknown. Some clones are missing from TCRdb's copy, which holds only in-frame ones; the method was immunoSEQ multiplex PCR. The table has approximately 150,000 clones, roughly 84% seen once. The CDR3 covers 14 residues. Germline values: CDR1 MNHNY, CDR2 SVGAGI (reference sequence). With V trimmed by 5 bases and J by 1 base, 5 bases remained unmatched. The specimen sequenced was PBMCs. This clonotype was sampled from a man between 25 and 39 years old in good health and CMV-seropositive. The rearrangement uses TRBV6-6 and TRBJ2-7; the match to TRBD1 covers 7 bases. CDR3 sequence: CASSPTGRSYEQYF. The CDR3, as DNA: TGTGCCAGCAGTCCGACAGGGAGATCCTACGAGCAGTACTTC.